One and the same sample provided the 27 T cell receptor beta chains below, sequenced in a study of T cell repertoires in cytomegalovirus infection. Each CDR3 protein gets one entry after TCRdb re-called the reads with MiXCR. The sample lists approximately 1,000,000 distinct CDR3 sequences, under 40% occurring once. No antigen is known for these receptors. The sample consisted of cultured CD8+ T cells from PBMCs, taken from culture after CMV antigen stimulation. These TCRs come from a human donor in good health (CMV status not recorded). Some clones in this sample may be carry-over from other donors' samples.

This chain uses TRBV5-4 with TRBJ2-7; 7 nucleotides align to TRBD1. Germline V gene sequence: CDR1 SGHNT, CDR2 YYREEE (reference sequence). The CDR3 consists of 14 residues. V shed 6 bases and J 4 bases; nucleotides not matched to a gene: 10. This CDR3 is CASTIWGRGYEQYV. CDR3 sequence (DNA): TGTGCCAGCACCATATGGGGCAGGGGGTACGAGCAGTACGTC.

This clonotype was counted between two and nine times. The rearrangement links TRBV6-6 to TRBJ2-1; tentative D call: TRBD1 (5 bases). CDR3 length equals 12 residues. The ends were cut back, 7 bases at V and 8 bases at J, with 12 bases in the middle. CDR1 MNHNY and CDR2 SVGAGI come from the germline V gene (reference sequence). CDR3 in DNA: TGTGCCAGCAACCAGGGTTCCTATGAGCAGTTCTTC. Protein: CASNQGSYEQFF.

This chain links TRBV6-5 with TRBJ2-1; 7 nucleotides line up with TRBD1. Germline CDR1 and CDR2: MNHEY and SVGAGI. The trim removed 6 bases at V and 6 bases at J, leaving 11 bases unmatched. The CDR3 runs 15 residues. In nucleotides, the CDR3 is TGTGCCAGCAGACTACTGACAGGGCCGCCCAATGAGCAGTTCTTC. It encodes CASRLLTGPPNEQFF.

The table lists this clonotype with a few counts. The chain employs TRBV4-1 and TRBJ1-1, with no clear D. With 4 bases removed from V and 0 bases from J, the gap between germline ends came to 15 bases. This CDR3 is 16 amino acids long. The germline V gene encodes CDR1 MGHRA and CDR2 YSYEKL. The CDR3 DNA is TGCGCCAGCAGCCCCCAAGGTTTGGGGTTGAACACTGAAGCTTTCTTT. Amino acid sequence: CASSPQGLGLNTEAFF.

In its sample, this clonotype was seen a few times. The chain uses TRBV6-1 and TRBJ1-4; 7 bases align to TRBD1. CDR1 MNHNS and CDR2 SASEGT come from the germline V gene. CDR3 size: 17 residues. V was pared by 5 bases and J by 6 bases, with 15 bases of the junction left unmatched. CDR3 in amino acids: CASSLTPGTALYEKLFF. The CDR3 DNA follows: TGTGCCAGCAGTCTAACTCCCGGGACAGCCTTATATGAAAAACTGTTTTTT.

This clonotype has ten or more counts. The chain couples TRBV7-2 to TRBJ1-2; D might be TRBD1 (6 bases). Trimming took 3 bases from V and 5 from J, leaving 10 bases between them. The CDR3 has 13 amino acids. The germline CDR1 and CDR2 sequences are SGHTA and FQGNSA. The CDR3 protein is CASSFGTLYGYTF. The CDR3 region has the DNA TGTGCCAGCAGCTTTGGGACATTATATGGCTACACCTTC.

The V gene is TRBV4-3, the J gene TRBJ2-3, with D tentatively TRBD1 or TRBD2 (6 bases each). CDR3 size: 15 residues. Looked up from germline, CDR1 is LGHNA and CDR2 is YSLEER. Trimming removed 8 bases from V and 2 bases from J, with 17 bases in between. CDR3 sequence reads: CASRPGGTLTDTQYF. The CDR3 nucleotides read TGCGCCAGCCGCCCCGGAGGGACACTCACAGATACGCAGTATTTT.

The chain employs TRBV7-9 and TRBJ2-3; TRBD2 matches at 15 bases. V lost 5 bases to trimming and J lost 4 bases; unmatched junction nucleotides: 13. Looked up from germline, CDR1 is SEHNR and CDR2 is FQNEAQ (reference sequence). The CDR3 spans 19 residues. This CDR3 is CASSPRGLAGGRVADTQYF. The DNA for the CDR3 is TGTGCCAGCAGCCCTCGCGGACTAGCGGGGGGGAGAGTGGCAGATACGCAGTATTTT.

The gene calls are TRBV19 and TRBJ1-6; no firm D call. The CDR3 is 15 amino acids. With 2 bases removed from V and 7 bases from J, the gap between germline ends came to 12 bases. Germline loops: CDR1 LNHDA, CDR2 SQIVND (reference sequence). CDR3 region: CASSIYEGANSPLHF. CDR3 sequence (DNA): TGTGCCAGTAGTATATACGAGGGCGCGAATTCACCCCTCCACTTT.

The J gene is TRBJ2-2, the V gene TRBV4-3, with unresolved D. The length of the CDR3 is 18 residues. V was shortened by 0 bases and J by 7 bases, with 21 bases between the two germline ends. Germline CDR1 and CDR2: LGHNA and YSLEER. In DNA, the CDR3 is TGCGCCAGCAGCCAAGATCCTAATAACCTTCTGGCTGGCGGGGAGCTGTTTTTT. Encoded protein: CASSQDPNNLLAGGELFF.

This clonotype occurred a few times. V and J are TRBV4-3 and TRBJ2-2; the D gene is possibly TRBD2 (5 bases). The CDR3 sequence is 15 residues long. Trimming cost V 2 bases and J 4 bases, with 11 bases left between them. CDR1 is LGHNA and CDR2 is YSLEER in the germline V gene. The CDR3 is CASSQTAAGTGELFF. Written as DNA, the CDR3 is TGCGCCAGCAGCCAAACGGCCGCGGGCACCGGGGAGCTGTTTTTT.

This clonotype was counted only a few times. J is TRBJ1-5 and V is TRBV19; no clear D gene. Trimming left V 5 bases short and J 4 bases short, with 9 bases between. The CDR3 totals 13 residues. Germline CDR1 reads LNHDA; CDR2 reads SQIVND (reference sequence). The CDR3 sequence is CASSPNPNQPQHF. The CDR3 DNA sequence: TGTGCCAGTAGTCCGAACCCAAATCAGCCCCAGCATTTT.

The genes are TRBV20-1 and TRBJ2-7; possibly TRBD1 for D (7 bases). CDR3 length: 12 amino acids. V lost 7 bases to trimming and J lost 2 bases, with 12 bases between them. Germline loops: CDR1 DFQATT, CDR2 SNEGSKA (reference sequence). The chain's CDR3 is CSGQGGTYEQYV. The CDR3 DNA is TGCAGTGGACAGGGAGGCACCTACGAGCAGTACGTC.

Regarding this clonotype: A read error may be the cause here, since a much bigger clone is one base away. The chain has TRBV7-2 and TRBJ2-1; D not certain. The V and J ends lost 5 bases and 8 bases respectively, with 13 bases between them. Germline V gene data show CDR1 as SGHTA and CDR2 as FQGNSA. The CDR3 length is 13 residues. In DNA form, the CDR3 reads TGTACCAGCAGCGTTGACCCCGTCGATGAGCAGTTCTTC. Protein: CTSSVDPVDEQFF.

This clonotype has a handful of counts. The rearrangement links TRBV7-6 to TRBJ2-3; the D is unclear. The CDR3 runs 15 residues. Trimming removed 6 bases from V and 1 base from J, with 14 bases in between. Germline V gene data show CDR1 as SGHVS and CDR2 as FNYEAQ. DNA of the CDR3: TGTGCCAGCAGTCACATCCCCCGTCGCACAGATACGCAGTATTTT. Protein product: CASSHIPRRTDTQYF.

This clonotype was seen a handful of times. V and J are TRBV6-2 or TRBV6-3 and TRBJ2-1, with D uncertain. V shed 11 bases and J shed 0 bases, with 8 bases lying between them. The germline V gene encodes CDR1 MNHEY and CDR2 SVGEGT. CDR3 length: 12 residues. The CDR3 sequence is CASAASYNEQFF. The CDR3 DNA reads as TGTGCCTCCGCGGCCTCCTACAATGAGCAGTTCTTC.

The V gene is TRBV4-1, the J gene TRBJ1-3, with D perhaps TRBD1 (5 bases). The germline gives CDR1 MGHRA, CDR2 YSYEKL. Trimming took off 0 bases at V and 4 bases at J, with 13 bases between the two ends. This CDR3 has 16 amino acids. The CDR3 DNA sequence: TGCGCCAGCAGCCAAGAAGGGATTGGGGCCGGAAACACCATATATTTT. It encodes CASSQEGIGAGNTIYF.

The chain joins TRBV27 to TRBJ1-5, with 8 bases aligning to TRBD1. J lost 6 bases, V lost 6 bases, and 13 bases had no gene match. Germline values: CDR1 MNHEY, CDR2 SMNVEV (reference sequence). The CDR3 sequence is 16 residues long. The CDR3: CASSLYPGQAAQPQHF. The CDR3 DNA follows: TGTGCCAGCAGCCTTTATCCGGGACAGGCGGCTCAGCCCCAGCATTTT.

The chain has TRBV29-1 and TRBJ2-1; D call uncertain. Trimming cost V 2 bases and J 8 bases, with 10 bases left between them. The CDR3 spans 12 residues. Germline loops: CDR1 SQVTM, CDR2 ANQGSEA. The CDR3: CSVERGRDEQFF. The CDR3 nucleotides are TGCAGCGTTGAACGTGGCCGGGATGAGCAGTTCTTC.

This clonotype was detected many times. This chain connects TRBV6-6 to TRBJ2-1; the match to TRBD2 covers 8 bases. This CDR3 is 13 amino acids long. CDR1 and CDR2 from the germline V gene are MNHNY and SVGAGI (reference sequence). With V trimmed by 5 bases and J by 6 bases, 3 bases remained unmatched. The CDR3 is CASSKGLVNEQFF. In DNA, the CDR3 is TGTGCCAGCAGTAAGGGACTAGTCAATGAGCAGTTCTTC.

This chain links TRBV4-1 with TRBJ2-3; TRBD1 matches 9 bases. This CDR3 has 16 residues. In germline, CDR1 is MGHRA, CDR2 YSYEKL. Germline trimming cut 3 bases from V and 0 bases from J; bases unmatched to any gene: 4. The CDR3 loop is CASSHPGTGSTDTQYF. CDR3 nucleotides: TGCGCCAGCAGCCACCCCGGGACAGGGAGCACAGATACGCAGTATTTT.

This clonotype turned up a few times. The gene calls are TRBV27 and TRBJ2-7; 10 bases fit TRBD1. V trimming: 6 bases; J trimming: 4 bases; junction bases outside the gene matches: 6. From germline, CDR1 is MNHEY and CDR2 SMNVEV (reference sequence). The length of the CDR3 is 14 residues. DNA for the CDR3: TGTGCCAGCAGACGACAGGGGGCGGTGTACGAGCAGTACTTC. Residues: CASRRQGAVYEQYF.

In this sample, this clonotype turned up many times. The CDR3 sequence: CASSPPGQGEDEQYV. CDR3 DNA sequence: TGTGCCAGCAGCCCTCCGGGACAGGGGGAGGACGAGCAGTACGTC. V and J are TRBV7-2 and TRBJ2-7, with 11 bases that match TRBD1. The germline CDR1 and CDR2 sequences are SGHTA and FQGNSA. The CDR3 covers 15 residues. The J segment lost 5 bases and the V segment lost 5 bases, leaving 8 bases of the junction unmatched.

This clonotype was picked up one time. The rearrangement joins TRBV4-3 to TRBJ2-1, with 9 bases fitting TRBD2. J gave up 5 bases and V 1 base, and 3 bases lay outside the gene matches. There are 15 residues in the CDR3. Germline CDR1 and CDR2: LGHNA and YSLEER. In nucleotides, the CDR3 is TGCGCCAGCAGCCAAGGGGCTAGCGGGAACAATGAGCAGTTCTTC. It specifies CASSQGASGNNEQFF.

A word on this clonotype: One end of the junction fails to match germline, which may point to a read error. The chain employs TRBV2 and TRBJ1-5; tentative D call: TRBD1 (5 bases). Germline CDR1 SNHLY, CDR2 FYNNEI. This CDR3 has 13 residues. CDR3 sequence: CASRDYSYQPQHF. In DNA form, the CDR3 reads TGTGCCAGCCGGGACTATAGCTATCAGCCCCAGCATTTT.

This sequence joins TRBV4-2 and TRBJ1-6; 7 bases fit TRBD1. This CDR3 has 15 amino acids. With V trimmed by 4 bases and J by 6 bases, 6 bases remained unmatched. Germline lookup yields CDR1 LGHNA and CDR2 YNFKEQ. CDR3 in amino acids: CASSLLQGGNSPLHF. The CDR3, as DNA: TGTGCCAGCAGCCTCCTGCAGGGGGGTAATTCACCCCTCCACTTT.

The chain couples TRBV10-3 to TRBJ2-4; a weak D match, TRBD2 (6 bases). The CDR3 has 13 residues. V gave up 10 bases and J gave up 1 base, with 11 bases separating them. Per the germline V gene, CDR1 is ENHRY and CDR2 is SYGVKD. CDR3 DNA: TGTGCCACCGTAGGAGGGGCCAAAAACATTCAGTACTTC. It encodes CATVGGAKNIQYF.